The T cell receptor (beta chain) described here comes from a study of blood T cells in healthy people across ages. Findings and caveats of the study: CMV infection status of these donors was not known. Older individuals had lower TCR beta diversity per million T cells (the decline was roughly linear).

Germline V lookup: CDR1 MNHEY, CDR2 SVGAGI. V lost 6 bases and J lost 2; bases outside the gene matches: 10. CDR3 length: 15 residues. This clonotype was observed many times. The target antigen is unknown. The second PCR ran about 6 to 11 cycles with a sample-barcoded 5' primer and J-beta primers. Every cDNA molecule carried a tag from a template-switch adaptor bearing 12 random nucleotides. TCRdb passed the 5' RACE reads through MiXCR, listing each CDR3 protein once. The repertoire has 590,000 or so distinct CDR3 sequences, about 30% of them found once; the top ten carry 15% to 17%. They isolated at least 7 million PBMCs from each sample.

This TCR was sampled from a woman of 80 years or more in good health. V is TRBV6-5 and J is TRBJ2-7; TRBD1 agrees at 7 bases. The sample was blood. The CDR3 sequence: CASSTGSQGAYEQYF. CDR3 nucleotides: TGTGCCAGCAGCACGGGGAGCCAGGGGGCCTACGAGCAGTACTTC.